This entry features one T cell receptor beta chain sequence. V was clipped by 2 bases and J by 0 bases, with 14 bases between them. The CDR3 has 16 residues. Germline loops: CDR1 SEHNR, CDR2 FQNEAQ (reference sequence). CD8 memory comprised CD45RO+ plus CCR7-negative CD45RA+ TemRA cells. These data belong to a study of shared clonotypes between healthy human individuals. The table came from immunoSEQ multiplex PCR; TCRdb's copy has only in-frame clones and leaves some out. The sample consists of about 380,000 clones, 90% to 98% of them appearing once. The V and J genes are TRBV7-9 and TRBJ2-7, with D possibly being TRBD1 (6 bases). The sequence came from a man aged 25 to 40 in good health. Input material: memory CD8+ T cells sorted from blood. Subset: CD45RO+ cells pooled with CCR7-negative TemRA cells. The CDR3 spells CASSLSRGSTSYEQYF. CDR3 DNA sequence: TGTGCCAGCAGCTTAAGCAGGGGATCTACCTCCTACGAGCAGTACTTC.